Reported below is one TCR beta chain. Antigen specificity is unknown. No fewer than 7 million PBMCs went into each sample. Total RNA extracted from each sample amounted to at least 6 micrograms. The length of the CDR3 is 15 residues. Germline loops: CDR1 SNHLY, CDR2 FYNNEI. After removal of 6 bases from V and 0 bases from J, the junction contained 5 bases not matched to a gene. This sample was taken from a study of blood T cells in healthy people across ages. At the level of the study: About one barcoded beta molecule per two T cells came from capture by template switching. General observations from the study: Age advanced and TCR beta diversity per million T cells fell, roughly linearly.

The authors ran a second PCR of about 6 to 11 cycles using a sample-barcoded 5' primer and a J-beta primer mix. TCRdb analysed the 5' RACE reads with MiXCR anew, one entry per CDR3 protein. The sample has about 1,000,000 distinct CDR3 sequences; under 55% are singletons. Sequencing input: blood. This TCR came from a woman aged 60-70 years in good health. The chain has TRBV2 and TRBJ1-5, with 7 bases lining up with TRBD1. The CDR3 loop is CASRKTGDSNQPQHF. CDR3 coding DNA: TGTGCCAGCAGAAAAACAGGGGATAGCAATCAGCCCCAGCATTTT.